Shown below are 13 T cell receptor beta chains from a single sample sequenced in a study of blood T cells in healthy people across ages. With a J-beta primer mix and a sample-barcoded 5' primer, a second PCR ran about 6 to 11 cycles. TCRdb re-derived calls from the 5' RACE reads in MiXCR, one entry per CDR3 protein. The table has about 400,000 distinct CDR3 sequences, more than 45% seen once; the top ten hold under 60%. Sequencing was carried out using blood. These receptors came from a man between 60 and 70 years old in good health.

This chain connects TRBV30 to TRBJ2-3; TRBD2 might be the D (6 bases). There are 14 residues in the CDR3. V shed 2 bases and J shed 1 base, with 10 bases lying between them. Germline CDR1 GTSNPN, CDR2 SVGIG (reference sequence). The CDR3 nucleotides read TGTGCCTGGAGTTGGGGGGAAGGCACAGATACGCAGTATTTT. It encodes CAWSWGEGTDTQYF.

The rearrangement joins TRBV27 to TRBJ2-1, with a tentative D call TRBD2 (5 bases). CDR1 is MNHEY, CDR2 SMNVEV, per germline (reference sequence). V was trimmed by 7 bases and J by 13 bases, leaving 23 bases between them. The CDR3 is 14 amino acids. The CDR3 loop reads CASTPGVASETQFF. CDR3 nucleotide sequence: TGTGCCAGCACCCCCGGGGTGGCTTCAGAGACCCAGTTCTTC.

This clonotype has a single count. The chain employs TRBV28 and TRBJ2-7; TRBD1 matches 7 bases. The germline V gene encodes CDR1 MDHEN and CDR2 SYDVKM. The CDR3 is 14 amino acids. V lost 6 bases and J lost 2; bases outside the gene matches: 7. The CDR3 loop is CASRGQVFTYEQYF. DNA for the CDR3: TGTGCCAGCAGAGGACAGGTGTTTACCTACGAGCAGTACTTC.

The chain is built from TRBV29-1 and TRBJ2-1; the D gene is possibly TRBD2 (5 bases). The V gene lost 4 bases and the J gene lost 4 bases, with 5 bases spanning the gap. This CDR3 is built from 11 residues. CDR1 and CDR2 (germline): SQVTM, ANQGSEA. CDR3 region: CSVAGYNEQFF. The CDR3 nucleotides are TGCAGCGTTGCGGGATACAATGAGCAGTTCTTC.

The chain is built from TRBV27 and TRBJ2-1, with TRBD2 identical over 9 bases. Germline CDR1 reads MNHEY; CDR2 reads SMNVEV (reference sequence). The CDR3 spans 16 residues. Trimming took 5 bases from V and 0 from J; bases not matched to a gene: 5. The CDR3 DNA follows: TGTGCCAGCAGTCCCGTAGCGGGGGACTCCTACAATGAGCAGTTCTTC. It translates to CASSPVAGDSYNEQFF.

In this sample, this clonotype turned up a few times. The chain has TRBV20-1 and TRBJ1-2; 7 nucleotides line up with TRBD1. The CDR3 is 13 residues long. V shed 8 bases, J shed 5 bases, and the junction held 11 bases outside the gene matches. The germline V gene encodes CDR1 DFQATT and CDR2 SNEGSKA (reference sequence). CDR3 protein: CSLRAGGSYGYTF. In nucleotides, the CDR3 is TGCAGTCTTAGGGCAGGGGGTTCGTATGGCTACACCTTC.

This clonotype was seen a few times. The chain combines TRBV20-1 with TRBJ2-7; 7 bases align to TRBD2. Germline V gene lookup returns CDR1 DFQATT and CDR2 SNEGSKA (reference sequence). V lost 6 bases and J lost 0; bases outside the gene matches: 5. The CDR3 runs 13 residues. The CDR3 DNA reads as TGCAGTGCCCCAGCGGGGTACTCCTACGAGCAGTACTTC. Encoded protein: CSAPAGYSYEQYF.

The chain joins TRBV7-6 to TRBJ2-1; 8 bases match TRBD2. V was clipped by 5 bases and J by 4 bases; unmatched bases: 16. The germline gives CDR1 SGHVS, CDR2 FNYEAQ. The CDR3 length is 18 residues. The CDR3 spells CASSRTSSGAGGYNEQFF. For the CDR3, the DNA is TGTGCCAGCAGCCGTACCTCCTCTGGGGCGGGGGGTTACAATGAGCAGTTCTTC.

Concerning this clonotype itself: Being one base from a much bigger clone, this may be a read error. The V call is TRBV7-2, the J call TRBJ2-4; 8 nucleotides match TRBD2. Germline V gives CDR1 SGHTA, CDR2 FQGNSA. The CDR3 is 18 amino acids. This CDR3 reads CASSLAGAGGRAKNIQHF. The DNA for the CDR3 is TGTGCCAGCAGCTTAGCCGGGGCGGGAGGCCGTGCCAAAAACATTCAGCACTTC.

As for this clonotype: This may arise from a read error, as a much more abundant clone is one base away. This chain joins TRBV7-2 and TRBJ1-3, with D possibly TRBD1 on 5 matching bases. CDR1 and CDR2 (germline): SGHTA, FQGNSA. The CDR3 contains 16 residues. CDR3: CASRLVGKGFGNTIYF. CDR3 nucleotide sequence: TGTGCCAGCAGATTAGTAGGGAAGGGGTTCGGAAACACCATATATTTT.

The chain uses TRBV6-2 or TRBV6-3 and TRBJ2-3; TRBD2 aligns across 8 bases. Germline assignment: CDR1 MNHEY and CDR2 SVGEGT. Trimming removed 11 bases from V and 6 bases from J; junction bases left unmatched: 13. The CDR3 is 14 residues long. The chain's CDR3 is CAAAGAPLGDTQYF. CDR3 DNA sequence: TGTGCCGCAGCGGGAGCTCCCCTCGGTGATACGCAGTATTTT.

The V call is TRBV28, the J call TRBJ2-3, with D uncertain. Germline V gene lookup returns CDR1 MDHEN and CDR2 SYDVKM. V was clipped by 3 bases and J by 2 bases, with 6 bases between them. The CDR3 runs to 13 residues. CDR3 residues: CASSLETTDTQYF. The CDR3 coding sequence is TGTGCCAGCAGTTTGGAGACCACAGATACGCAGTATTTT.

CDR3 sequence reads: CASSLKTNTEAFF. The CDR3 nucleotides are TGCGCCAGCAGCTTGAAAACGAACACTGAAGCTTTCTTT. The gene calls are TRBV5-1 and TRBJ1-1, with unresolved D. The CDR3 runs to 13 residues. The V and J ends lost 1 base and 1 base respectively, with 5 bases between them. From germline, CDR1 is SGHRS and CDR2 YFSETQ.